Listed here is a single T cell receptor beta chain. The target antigen is unknown. These data belong to a study of blood T cells in healthy people across ages. Study findings and constraints: Shifts in expanded clonotypes may have been confounded by donor CMV status, which was unknown.

Next came a second PCR, run for about 7 to 11 cycles, which used a sample-barcoded 5' primer along with a J-beta primer mix. Using its own MiXCR run on the 5' RACE reads, TCRdb lists one record per CDR3 protein. Here the sample spans roughly 1,100,000 distinct CDR3 sequences, around 27% being singletons. This sample also appeared in a second study, on T cells of mothers and their children. Turning to that study: Donation was provided by three healthy Caucasian mothers along with their six children.

What was sequenced was blood. The receptor comes from a girl between 2 and 10 years old in good health.

The CDR3 coding sequence is TGTGCCAGCAGTAACGGACGGAACTACGAGCAGTACTTC. Protein sequence: CASSNGRNYEQYF. V gene TRBV6-5 combines with J gene TRBJ2-7; D gene ambiguous. This CDR3 is built from 13 residues. V dropped 5 bases and J dropped 3 bases, with 11 bases sitting between them. Germline values: CDR1 MNHEY, CDR2 SVGAGI.